This T cell receptor beta chain appears in the sequencing data of a study of CD8 T cells in ankylosing spondylitis. Regarding the study as a whole: Significant enrichment of disease-linked clones was reported in matched ankylosing spondylitis synovial fluid. Relatively scarce in peripheral blood, disease-linked clones were CD8+. Reports of some motif variants in reactive arthritis synovial fluid and blood predate this one. Ankylosing spondylitis blood appeared to be characterized by a TCR beta motif of several highly homologous variants.

In this sample, this clonotype turned up a few times. Its antigen remains unknown. Germline trimming cut 5 bases from V and 5 bases from J; bases unmatched to any gene: 11. CDR3 length: 15 residues. Per germline, CDR1 SGHTA and CDR2 FQGNSA. Researchers built TCR beta libraries using quantitative 5'-RACE with molecular barcodes. TCRdb reanalysed the 5' RACE reads using MiXCR and keeps one entry per CDR3 protein. Counted here are around 770,000 distinct CDR3 sequences, 15% to 20% occurring once; the ten biggest clones make up roughly a fifth. This chain joins TRBV7-2 and TRBJ2-5; 7 bases line up with TRBD1. The sequence was obtained from a male donor with ankylosing spondylitis. The sequenced material came from blood, either unsorted or a sorted T cell fraction (not recorded which). Here the CDR3 DNA reads TGTGCCAGCAGCCAAGGACAGGTGGAAGGGGAGACCCAGTACTTC. As protein: CASSQGQVEGETQYF.